A single sample is the source of the 28 T cell receptor beta chains below, sequenced in a study of human T cells and chemical hapten exposure. TCRdb used MiXCR to reprocess the RACE reads, holding one entry per CDR3 protein. The sample has tens of thousands of distinct CDR3 sequences, roughly 10% seen once. This sample's time point: patch test 1, 2 weeks after DPC sensitization. Treatment of the sample: therapeutic diphenylcyclopropenone sensitization with weekly scalp DPC. The source was whole blood, collected in connection with sensitization to the hapten diphenylcyclopropenone (DPC). These receptors were collected from a woman aged 55-70 years with alopecia areata. Some clones in this sample may be carry-over from other donors' samples.

This clonotype was seen repeatedly, ten times or more. The chain is built from TRBV7-6 and TRBJ2-1, with D tentatively TRBD2 (7 bases). The CDR3 spans 17 residues. CDR1 is SGHVS and CDR2 is FNYEAQ in the germline V gene. Trimming pared 3 bases from V and 0 bases from J, leaving 15 bases between. CDR3 DNA sequence: TGTGCCAGCAGCTTTCAGGGGCGGGGGTACTCCTACAATGAGCAGTTCTTC. Protein: CASSFQGRGYSYNEQFF.

This clonotype appeared many times. The rearrangement links TRBV12-3 or TRBV12-4 to TRBJ1-2, with 9 bases lining up with TRBD1. The CDR3 totals 13 residues. J lost 6 bases, V lost 6 bases, and 5 bases had no gene match. The CDR3 spells CASRSQGADGYTF. CDR3 coding DNA: TGTGCCAGCAGGTCACAGGGGGCGGATGGCTACACCTTC.

In this sample, this clonotype turned up many times. The chain couples TRBV29-1 to TRBJ2-1, with a weak D call TRBD1 (5 bases). Germline lookup yields CDR1 SQVTM and CDR2 ANQGSEA. The V gene lost 3 bases and the J gene lost 5 bases, with 17 bases spanning the gap. This CDR3 is built from 15 residues. This chain's CDR3 is CSVDPDREMDNEQFF. In DNA form, the CDR3 reads TGCAGCGTTGACCCCGACAGAGAGATGGACAATGAGCAGTTCTTC.

This clonotype turned up a few times. The rearrangement uses TRBV2 and TRBJ2-1; a weak D match, TRBD2 (5 bases). The CDR3 sequence is 15 residues long. V lost 2 bases to trimming and J lost 4 bases, with 12 bases between them. Germline V gives CDR1 SNHLY, CDR2 FYNNEI. Here the CDR3 reads CASSELAGGYNEQFF. In nucleotides, the CDR3 is TGTGCCAGCAGTGAATTAGCTGGCGGGTACAATGAGCAGTTCTTC.

Ten or more counts support this clonotype. V is TRBV30 and J is TRBJ2-5, with D maybe TRBD2 (5 bases). V dropped 4 bases and J dropped 5 bases, with 11 bases sitting between them. The CDR3 consists of 12 residues. From germline, CDR1 is GTSNPN and CDR2 SVGIG (reference sequence). The CDR3 DNA reads as TGTGCCTGGACTATCTCGGGGGAGACCCAGTACTTC. This gives the protein CAWTISGETQYF.

This clonotype was seen many times. J is TRBJ1-3 and V is TRBV6-6; D is unresolved. V was cut by 2 bases and J by 4 bases, with 6 bases left in between. CDR1 and CDR2 from the germline V gene are MNHNY and SVGAGI (reference sequence). CDR3 length: 13 residues. CDR3 region: CASSYGGGNTIYF. For the CDR3, the DNA is TGTGCCAGCAGTTACGGAGGGGGAAACACCATATATTTT.

This sequence joins TRBV29-1 and TRBJ2-5; either TRBD1 or TRBD2 may supply D (5 bases each). This CDR3 is built from 14 residues. V was cut by 3 bases and J by 1 base, with 12 bases left in between. Germline CDR1 SQVTM, CDR2 ANQGSEA. CDR3 DNA: TGCAGCGTTGACAGGGACCAAGTCCAAGAGACCCAGTACTTC. The encoded protein is CSVDRDQVQETQYF. Drawing the rest from reference TRBV29-1 and TRBJ2-5, the complete variable domain is SAVISQKPSRDICQRGTSLTIQCQVDSQVTMMFWYRQQPGQSLTLIATANQGSEATYESGFVIDKFPISRPNLTFSTLTVSNMSPEDSSIYLCSVDRDQVQETQYFGPGTRLLVL.

V is TRBV11-3 and J is TRBJ2-1; 7 bases fit TRBD1. J was trimmed by 8 bases and V by 1 base; bases with no gene match: 8. The CDR3 length is 15 residues. The germline CDR1 and CDR2 sequences are SGHNT and YENEEA. The CDR3: CASSLALTGVDEQFF. The CDR3 DNA follows: TGTGCCAGCAGCTTAGCTCTAACAGGGGTCGATGAGCAGTTCTTC.

In its sample, this clonotype was seen many times. The genes are TRBV5-6 and TRBJ1-2; 8 bases are a match to TRBD1. This CDR3 comprises 12 residues. V was pared by 7 bases and J by 7 bases, with 6 bases of the junction left unmatched. Germline V gene sequence: CDR1 SGHDT, CDR2 YYEEEE. The CDR3 loop reads CASYHTGGGYTF. DNA of the CDR3: TGTGCCAGCTACCATACAGGGGGTGGCTACACCTTC. Full variable domain (missing parts from reference TRBV5-6 and TRBJ1-2): DAGVTQSPTHLIKTRGQQVTLRCSPKSGHDTVSWYQQALGQGPQFIFQYYEEEERQRGNFPDRFSGHQFPNYSSELNVNALLLGDSALYLCASYHTGGGYTFGSGTRLTVV.

This clonotype was seen many times. The gene calls are TRBV12-3 or TRBV12-4 and TRBJ1-1, with a weak D call TRBD1 (5 bases). V was shortened by 7 bases and J by 10 bases, with 19 bases between the two germline ends. The CDR3 is made up of 13 amino acids. The CDR3 sequence is CASTQAVIQGAFF. The CDR3 nucleotides are TGTGCCAGCACCCAAGCGGTCATTCAGGGAGCTTTCTTT.

The chain couples TRBV29-1 to TRBJ1-4; no clear D gene. CDR3 length: 10 residues. Germline loops: CDR1 SQVTM, CDR2 ANQGSEA. Deletions cut 6 bases from V and 10 bases from J, with 9 bases between. DNA for the CDR3: TGCAGCGTGGGAACGGGAAAACTGTTTTTT. Translation: CSVGTGKLFF.

In this sample, this clonotype turned up a few times. V and J are TRBV12-3 or TRBV12-4 and TRBJ2-2; D may be TRBD2 (7 bases). The CDR3 is 17 residues long. Trimming pared 1 base from V and 4 bases from J, leaving 16 bases between. The CDR3 sequence is CASSLGGGGQPTGELFF. CDR3 bases: TGTGCCAGCAGTTTAGGGGGCGGGGGCCAACCCACCGGGGAGCTGTTTTTT.

This clonotype showed up many times. V and J are TRBV18 and TRBJ1-2; D may be TRBD1 (6 bases). Germline values: CDR1 KGHSH, CDR2 LQKENI. Between the trimmed V and J ends, which lost 0 bases and 2 bases, there was a span of 10 bases. This CDR3 is built from 15 residues. The CDR3 nucleotides are TGTGCCAGCTCACCACCGATAACAGGGAACTATGGCTACACCTTC. Amino acids: CASSPPITGNYGYTF.

V gene TRBV7-8 combines with J gene TRBJ2-3, with 10 bases identical to TRBD2. Germline lookup yields CDR1 SGHVS and CDR2 FQNEAQ. The CDR3 contains 17 residues. Trimming took 5 bases from V and 0 from J; bases not matched to a gene: 8. The CDR3 DNA reads as TGTGCCAGCAGCCCCCAAGGACTAGCGGCTAGCACAGATACGCAGTATTTT. Translating gives CASSPQGLAASTDTQYF.

This clonotype was counted at least ten times. The chain uses TRBV9 and TRBJ1-1, with a weak D call TRBD1 (5 bases). V gave up 1 base and J gave up 3 bases, with 10 bases separating them. The CDR3 loop spans 14 amino acids. Looked up from germline, CDR1 is SGDLS and CDR2 is YYNGEE. Written as DNA, the CDR3 is TGTGCCAGCAGCGTAAGGGGATCGGACACTGAAGCTTTCTTT. Encoded protein: CASSVRGSDTEAFF. Full variable domain (missing parts from reference TRBV9 and TRBJ1-1): DSGVTQTPKHLITATGQRVTLRCSPRSGDLSVYWYQQSLDQGLQFLIQYYNGEERAKGNILERFSAQQFPDLHSELNLSSLELGDSALYFCASSVRGSDTEAFFGQGTRLTVV.

The chain recombines TRBV25-1 with TRBJ1-2, with no clear D. Germline V gives CDR1 MGHDK, CDR2 SYGVNS. The CDR3 sequence is 14 residues long. Trimming took off 1 base at V and 4 bases at J, with 10 bases between the two ends. The CDR3: CASSESPTVYGYTF. CDR3 DNA: TGTGCCAGCAGTGAATCGCCAACAGTCTATGGCTACACCTTC.

This clonotype was seen at least ten times. The gene calls are TRBV6-2 or TRBV6-3 and TRBJ1-2; no definite D call. Per the germline V gene, CDR1 is MNHEY and CDR2 is SVGEGT. The CDR3 runs to 13 residues. The germline V and J ends were trimmed by 6 bases and 6 bases, with 14 bases remaining between them. CDR3 protein: CASSLPDPNGYTF. CDR3 in DNA: TGTGCCAGCAGCCTACCCGATCCTAATGGCTACACCTTC.

This clonotype was seen a few times. The CDR3, as DNA: TGTGCCACCAGCGCACGGGGCTACACCGGGGAGCTGTTTTTT. Its translation: CATSARGYTGELFF. The chain joins TRBV24-1 to TRBJ2-2; either TRBD1 or TRBD2 may fit D (5 bases each). CDR3 length: 14 residues. V was trimmed by 7 bases and J by 3 bases, leaving 11 bases between them. Germline V CDR1 and CDR2: KGHDR, SFDVKD.

This clonotype turned up a few times. The chain joins TRBV10-3 to TRBJ2-7; 8 nucleotides line up with TRBD1. From germline, CDR1 is ENHRY and CDR2 SYGVKD. The V gene end was trimmed by 4 bases and the J gene end by 3 bases; junction bases not matched to a gene: 5. The length of the CDR3 is 14 residues. For the CDR3, the DNA is TGTGCCATCAGTGTCGCAGGGGGCCTCTACGAGCAGTACTTC. Residues: CAISVAGGLYEQYF.

This clonotype was recorded at least ten times. This rearrangement joins TRBV29-1 to TRBJ1-2; TRBD1 is a possible D gene (5 bases). The V gene's germline CDR1 is SQVTM and CDR2 ANQGSEA. Trimming cost V 4 bases and J 5 bases, with 14 bases left between them. The CDR3 contains 13 residues. The CDR3 DNA reads as TGCAGCGTTGGCGGGGGACCGCGATATGGCTACACCTTC. It is translated as CSVGGGPRYGYTF.

This clonotype was counted many times. The V gene is TRBV11-2, the J gene TRBJ2-7; D gene ambiguous. Trimming removed 1 base from V and 6 bases from J, with 7 bases in between. Per the germline V gene, CDR1 is SGHAT and CDR2 is FQNNGV. The CDR3 extends over 12 amino acids. CDR3 amino acids: CASSLGSSEQYF. DNA for the CDR3: TGTGCCAGCAGCTTAGGGTCGAGCGAGCAGTACTTC.

V gene TRBV3-2 combines with J gene TRBJ2-3; TRBD2, as called in the table, went unchecked against the DNA. TRBV3-2 is a pseudogene locus. The CDR3 length is 16 residues. This chain's CDR3 is CASSLLSGGYTDTQYF. CDR3 coding DNA: TGTGCCAGCAGCCTTTTAAGCGGGGGGTACACAGATACGCAGTATTTT.

This clonotype was detected ten times or more. The chain links TRBV6-1 to TRBJ1-1; TRBD1 aligns across 7 bases. The germline gives CDR1 MNHNS, CDR2 SASEGT. The CDR3 is made up of 15 amino acids. V shed 7 bases, J shed 1 base, and the junction held 9 bases outside the gene matches. The CDR3 region is CASIKPGQTNTEAFF. CDR3 nucleotides: TGTGCCAGCATCAAACCGGGACAGACGAACACTGAAGCTTTCTTT.

This clonotype was seen at least ten times. The rearrangement uses TRBV27 and TRBJ2-1, with 9 bases aligning to TRBD1. The V and J ends lost 3 bases and 16 bases, in that order; junction bases with no gene match: 10. Germline V CDR1 and CDR2: MNHEY, SMNVEV (reference sequence). This CDR3 spans 13 amino acids. The CDR3 spells CASSFGGTGRYFF. DNA of the CDR3: TGTGCCAGCAGTTTCGGGGGGACAGGGAGGTATTTCTTC.

The V gene is TRBV7-2, the J gene TRBJ2-3; tentative D call: TRBD1 (6 bases). Trimming removed 1 base from V and 9 bases from J, with 8 bases in between. CDR3 size: 12 residues. The germline gives CDR1 SGHTA, CDR2 FQGNSA. Here the CDR3 DNA reads TGTGCCAGCAGCTTAGAAAGGGGGACGCAGTATTTT. The encoded protein is CASSLERGTQYF.

The table lists this clonotype with many counts. The chain combines TRBV7-9 with TRBJ1-5; possible D gene TRBD1, 5 bases. This CDR3 is 14 amino acids long. The V gene lost 3 bases and the J gene lost 3 bases, with 9 bases spanning the gap. Germline V gene lookup returns CDR1 SEHNR and CDR2 FQNEAQ (reference sequence). The CDR3 reads CASSFGGDNQPQHF. DNA of the CDR3: TGTGCCAGCAGCTTCGGGGGGGACAATCAGCCCCAGCATTTT. The full variable domain, its missing parts supplied by reference TRBV7-9 and TRBJ1-5, is DTGVSQNPRHKITKRGQNVTFRCDPISEHNRLYWYRQTLGQGPEFLTYFQNEAQLEKSRLLSDRFSAERPKGSFSTLEIQRTEQGDSAMYLCASSFGGDNQPQHFGDGTRLSIL.

This clonotype was recorded at least ten times. The chain has TRBV11-3 and TRBJ1-1, with D possibly TRBD1 on 5 matching bases. There are 15 residues in the CDR3. Trimming cost V 2 bases and J 7 bases, with 17 bases left between them. CDR1 SGHNT and CDR2 YENEEA come from the germline V gene. CDR3 sequence: CASSLFGGLTVEAFF. The DNA of the CDR3 is TGTGCCAGCAGCTTATTTGGGGGATTGACAGTTGAAGCTTTCTTT.

Many counts were recorded for this clonotype. The chain has TRBV7-9 and TRBJ1-1, with 12 nucleotides matching TRBD1. The CDR3 length is 14 residues. CDR1 is SEHNR, CDR2 FQNEAQ, per germline (reference sequence). The V and J ends lost 3 bases and 11 bases, in that order; junction bases with no gene match: 7. The CDR3 protein is CASSFWGQGAIAFF. The DNA of the CDR3 is TGTGCCAGCAGCTTCTGGGGACAGGGGGCCATTGCTTTCTTT. Full variable domain (rest looked up from reference TRBV7-9 and TRBJ1-1): DTGVSQNPRHKITKRGQNVTFRCDPISEHNRLYWYRQTLGQGPEFLTYFQNEAQLEKSRLLSDRFSAERPKGSFSTLEIQRTEQGDSAMYLCASSFWGQGAIAFFGQGTRLTVV.